This TCR beta chain comes out of a study of technical replicates of blood from a few donors. The CDR3 consists of 14 residues. Trimming took 7 bases from V and 0 from J, leaving 13 bases between them. Produced via immunoSEQ multiplex PCR; TCRdb's table is partial and in-frame only. Found here are tens of thousands of clones, approximately 90% of them singletons; the top ten hold 4.5% to 6.5%. This clonotype was obtained from a human donor in good health. Some clones in this sample may be carry-over from other donors' samples. The rearrangement uses TRBV23-1 and TRBJ2-7; D possibly corresponds to TRBD2 (5 bases). TRBV23-1 is recorded as an ORF, its role being uncertain. The sequenced material came from PBMCs. The CDR3 loop is CASTHQGSSYEQYF. The DNA for the CDR3 is TGCGCCAGCACCCACCAAGGGAGCTCCTACGAGCAGTACTTC.